The 16 T cell receptor beta chains presented below share a single source sample, sequenced in a study of blood T cell repertoires in COVID-19. TCRdb keeps only in-frame clones here, not all; method: immunoSEQ multiplex PCR. The data contain about 490,000 clones, approximately 85% of them seen just once; the ten biggest clones take up roughly 3.2%. Sequencing was carried out using peripheral blood. The receptors here all came from a human donor in a cohort sampled during active COVID-19.

The chain employs TRBV24-1 and TRBJ2-1, with a possible D match to TRBD1 (5 bases). The CDR3 consists of 18 residues. The V end was cut by 4 bases, the J end by 0 bases, with 18 bases between. Per germline, CDR1 KGHDR and CDR2 SFDVKD. This CDR3 is CATSDPLQGDNSYNEQFF. The DNA for the CDR3 is TGTGCCACCAGTGACCCGCTTCAGGGCGACAACTCCTACAATGAGCAGTTCTTC.

The rearrangement links TRBV29-1 to TRBJ1-5; 10 positions agree with TRBD1. Trimming at V came to 6 bases and at J to 1 base, leaving 3 bases not matched to a gene. The CDR3 loop spans 14 amino acids. Germline V gene lookup returns CDR1 SQVTM and CDR2 ANQGSEA. CDR3 sequence: CSVRGQGSNQPQHF. DNA for the CDR3: TGCAGCGTGAGGGGACAGGGGAGCAATCAGCCCCAGCATTTT.

This clone was recorded once. CDR3 sequence reads: CSADRSGQYF. The CDR3 DNA reads as TGCAGTGCTGACCGCTCGGGGCAGTACTTC. V and J are TRBV20-1 and TRBJ2-7; D remains ambiguous. Germline V lookup: CDR1 DFQATT, CDR2 SNEGSKA (reference sequence). With 5 bases removed from V and 9 bases from J, the gap between germline ends came to 11 bases. The CDR3 extends over 10 amino acids.

This clone was seen only a few times. The genes are TRBV5-1 and TRBJ2-2, with TRBD2 matching 10 bases. CDR1 SGHRS and CDR2 YFSETQ come from the germline V gene. V lost 1 base and J lost 4; bases outside the gene matches: 7. The CDR3 sequence is 17 residues long. Written as DNA, the CDR3 is TGCGCCAGCAGCTTGATTCCTAGCGGGAGTGTCACCGGGGAGCTGTTTTTT. It specifies CASSLIPSGSVTGELFF.

The chain carries TRBV7-9 and TRBJ1-5; D unclear. Germline CDR1 is SEHNR and CDR2 is FQNEAQ (reference sequence). The V end was cut by 5 bases, the J end by 1 base, with 18 bases between. This CDR3 region has 17 residues. CDR3 DNA sequence: TGTGCCAGCAGCCCCGGGCCCGGGATCCAAAGCAATCAGCCCCAGCATTTT. As protein: CASSPGPGIQSNQPQHF. The whole variable domain, filled in from reference TRBV7-9 and TRBJ1-5, reads DTGVSQNPRHKITKRGQNVTFRCDPISEHNRLYWYRQTLGQGPEFLTYFQNEAQLEKSRLLSDRFSAERPKGSFSTLEIQRTEQGDSAMYLCASSPGPGIQSNQPQHFGDGTRLSIL.

The V gene is TRBV7-2, the J gene TRBJ1-2, with 8 positions matching TRBD1. Germline values: CDR1 SGHTA, CDR2 FQGNSA. V trimming: 5 bases; J trimming: 3 bases; junction bases outside the gene matches: 5. This CDR3 region has 14 residues. As DNA, the CDR3 is TGTGCCAGCAGCCTAGACAGGGGTGACTATGGCTACACCTTC. It codes for CASSLDRGDYGYTF.

The rearrangement joins TRBV2 to TRBJ1-5; 7 bases agree with TRBD1. V lost 4 bases to trimming and J lost 2 bases; unmatched junction nucleotides: 5. Germline V gene lookup returns CDR1 SNHLY and CDR2 FYNNEI. This CDR3 contains 15 residues. The CDR3 is CASSVSGQGNQPQHF. For the CDR3, the DNA is TGTGCCAGCAGTGTGTCTGGACAGGGCAATCAGCCCCAGCATTTT.

V usage is TRBV25-1 and J usage is TRBJ2-1, with a possible D match to TRBD2 (6 bases). V lost 6 bases and J lost 6, with 15 bases in between. Germline CDR1 reads MGHDK; CDR2 reads SYGVNS. The CDR3 extends over 14 amino acids. The CDR3 sequence: CASSRGGSINEQFF. Written as DNA, the CDR3 is TGTGCCAGCAGCAGAGGAGGGTCAATCAATGAGCAGTTCTTC.

This clone was picked up one time. The V call is TRBV6-2 or TRBV6-3, the J call TRBJ1-3; the match to TRBD1 covers 8 bases. Trimming removed 6 bases from V and 9 bases from J; junction bases left unmatched: 13. Per the germline V gene, CDR1 is MNHEY and CDR2 is SVGEGT. This CDR3 spans 15 amino acids. In DNA form, the CDR3 reads TGTGCCAGCAGCGCGGACAGGGAGGGTCTTGGCACCATATATTTT. This sequence encodes CASSADREGLGTIYF.

This clone was seen a single time. This chain connects TRBV6-5 to TRBJ2-7; D possibly corresponds to TRBD1 (6 bases). The CDR3 totals 12 residues. Germline V gene sequence: CDR1 MNHEY, CDR2 SVGAGI. Trimming stripped 10 bases from V and 1 base from J, with 11 bases between. The CDR3 DNA sequence: TGTGCCACCTACGGACAGTCCTACGAGCAGTACTTC. The encoded protein is CATYGQSYEQYF.

This clone was seen a handful of times. V is TRBV7-3 and J is TRBJ2-7; 7 nucleotides agree with TRBD1. Germline CDR1 is SGHTA and CDR2 is FQGTGA. The CDR3 covers 17 residues. V shed 5 bases, J shed 0 bases, and the junction held 13 bases outside the gene matches. The CDR3 bases are TGTGCCAGCAGCGCCGAGGGGGCCTTTCCGGCCTCCTACGAGCAGTACTTC. Amino acid sequence: CASSAEGAFPASYEQYF.

This clone was detected a few times. J is TRBJ2-7 and V is TRBV5-6; unclear D gene. Trimming left V 4 bases short and J 0 bases short, with 8 bases between. The CDR3 extends over 13 amino acids. From germline, CDR1 is SGHDT and CDR2 YYEEEE. This CDR3 reads CASSGRRSYEQYF. CDR3 nucleotide sequence: TGTGCCAGCAGCGGCAGGCGCTCCTACGAGCAGTACTTC.

Of note for this clone: This CDR3 is also generated by other DNA sequences in the sample. The chain is built from TRBV5-1 and TRBJ2-1, with 12 bases identical to TRBD2. Germline-derived CDR1 and CDR2 are SGHRS and YFSETQ. The trim removed 2 bases at V and 2 bases at J, leaving 2 bases unmatched. This CDR3 is 16 amino acids long. The CDR3, as DNA: TGCGCCAGCAGCTTAACTAGCGGGAGGACCTACAATGAGCAGTTCTTC. This sequence encodes CASSLTSGRTYNEQFF.

This chain uses TRBV24-1 with TRBJ2-3; no firm D call. Trimming left V 5 bases short and J 0 bases short, with 2 bases between. Germline V CDR1 and CDR2: KGHDR, SFDVKD. CDR3 length: 12 amino acids. This CDR3 reads CATSVSTDTQYF. The CDR3 DNA reads TGTGCCACCAGTGTAAGCACAGATACGCAGTATTTT.

The table lists this clone with a few counts. V usage is TRBV27 and J usage is TRBJ1-2, with 7 positions matching TRBD1. The V gene's germline CDR1 is MNHEY and CDR2 SMNVEV (reference sequence). Unmatched junction bases numbered 4, after V lost 6 bases and J lost 0 bases. The CDR3 has 14 amino acids. The CDR3 loop is CASSRQGSNYGYTF. CDR3 coding DNA: TGTGCCAGCAGCAGACAGGGTTCTAACTATGGCTACACCTTC.

V is TRBV27 and J is TRBJ2-7, with D perhaps matching TRBD2 (5 bases). Germline V lookup: CDR1 MNHEY, CDR2 SMNVEV (reference sequence). Trimming pared 2 bases from V and 7 bases from J, leaving 18 bases between. The CDR3 runs to 15 residues. The CDR3 bases are TGTGCCAGCAGTTTACGGGGTGGCTATTTGGGGGAGCAGTACTTC. Translated, it gives CASSLRGGYLGEQYF.